These 21 T cell receptor beta chains originate from one sample sequenced in a study of T cell repertoires in cytomegalovirus infection. TCRdb used MiXCR to reprocess the reads, holding one entry per CDR3 protein. The top ten hold approximately 78% of the sample, which has about 110,000 distinct CDR3 sequences, about 30% seen once. These receptors lack a known antigen. Sequenced material: CD8+ T cells from cultured PBMCs, taken from culture after CMV antigen stimulation. These receptors came from a human donor in good health (CMV status not recorded). Some clones in this sample may be carry-over from other donors' samples.

This clonotype was recorded many times. The chain recombines TRBV4-2 with TRBJ1-5; 9 nucleotides agree with TRBD1. CDR1 LGHNA and CDR2 YNFKEQ come from the germline V gene. The trim removed 1 base at V and 5 bases at J, leaving 3 bases unmatched. This CDR3 region has 15 residues. In nucleotides, the CDR3 is TGTGCCAGCAGCCAAGTACAGGGGGCAGATCAGCCCCAGCATTTT. Translating gives CASSQVQGADQPQHF.

The genes are TRBV12-3 or TRBV12-4 and TRBJ2-3; D perhaps matches TRBD2 (5 bases). V lost 7 bases to trimming and J lost 6 bases, with 11 bases between them. CDR3 length equals 12 residues. The CDR3 reads CASTGLMDTQYF. In DNA form, the CDR3 reads TGTGCCAGCACGGGATTAATGGATACGCAGTATTTT.

The V and J genes are TRBV28 and TRBJ1-5, with D perhaps TRBD1 (5 bases). The CDR3 has 15 amino acids. CDR1 MDHEN and CDR2 SYDVKM come from the germline V gene. Trimming left V 8 bases short and J 0 bases short, with 14 bases between. The DNA for the CDR3 is TGTGCCAGCGCGCAGGGACTATATAGCAATCAGCCCCAGCATTTT. This codes for CASAQGLYSNQPQHF.

The table lists this clonotype with a few counts. One junction end does not reproduce the germline sequence, and a read error may be involved. This chain joins TRBV12-3 or TRBV12-4 and TRBJ2-7, with 8 bases that match TRBD2. The CDR3 is 14 amino acids. CDR3 sequence: CASSVAGLSYEQYF. The CDR3 nucleotides are TGTGCCAGCAGTGTAGCGGGGCTAAGCTACGAGCAGTACTTC.

The chain has TRBV12-3 or TRBV12-4 and TRBJ2-3; 8 positions match TRBD2. There are 14 residues in the CDR3. V trimming: 10 bases; J trimming: 4 bases; junction bases outside the gene matches: 10. The CDR3 loop reads CATTGRGVSDTQYF. DNA of the CDR3: TGTGCCACCACTGGGCGGGGGGTCTCAGATACGCAGTATTTT.

This clonotype was counted between two and nine times. The genes are TRBV7-9 and TRBJ2-7; the match to TRBD2 covers 7 bases. The V gene end was trimmed by 5 bases and the J gene end by 2 bases; junction bases not matched to a gene: 6. Per the germline V gene, CDR1 is SEHNR and CDR2 is FQNEAQ (reference sequence). The CDR3 is 14 residues long. For the CDR3, the DNA is TGTGCCAGCAGCACCGATCTAGCGGCCTACGAGCAGTACTTC. Amino acids: CASSTDLAAYEQYF. Full variable domain (rest looked up from reference TRBV7-9 and TRBJ2-7): DTGVSQNPRHKITKRGQNVTFRCDPISEHNRLYWYRQTLGQGPEFLTYFQNEAQLEKSRLLSDRFSAERPKGSFSTLEIQRTEQGDSAMYLCASSTDLAAYEQYFGPGTRLTVT.

The genes are TRBV27 and TRBJ2-7; D call uncertain. Germline-derived CDR1 and CDR2 are MNHEY and SMNVEV (reference sequence). This CDR3 is built from 15 residues. V shed 4 bases and J shed 2 bases, with 15 bases lying between them. Here the CDR3 reads CASSSPQLGTYEQYF. In DNA, the CDR3 is TGTGCCAGCAGTTCCCCCCAGCTGGGAACCTACGAGCAGTACTTC.

This clonotype was seen many times. V usage is TRBV12-3 or TRBV12-4 and J usage is TRBJ1-2, with D possibly matching TRBD1 (5 bases). The V end lost 7 bases, the J end lost 4 bases, and 16 bases lay between the germline ends. The CDR3 has 14 amino acids. CDR3 region: CASTFTDRSYGYTF. Here the CDR3 DNA reads TGTGCCAGCACCTTCACAGACAGAAGCTATGGCTACACCTTC.

Only a few counts were recorded for this clonotype. The chain carries TRBV14 and TRBJ1-1; unclear D gene. Germline-derived CDR1 and CDR2 are SGHDN and FVKESK. CDR3 length: 14 residues. V was trimmed by 1 base and J by 7 bases, leaving 13 bases between them. The DNA of the CDR3 is TGTGCCAGCAGCCAAGCTGGAGGTTTTGGTGAAGCTTTCTTT. Amino acid sequence: CASSQAGGFGEAFF.

This clonotype was observed a handful of times. This chain joins TRBV20-1 and TRBJ2-1; 14 bases line up with TRBD2. The CDR3 loop spans 17 amino acids. After removal of 3 bases from V and 2 bases from J, the junction contained 6 bases not matched to a gene. Germline-derived CDR1 and CDR2 are DFQATT and SNEGSKA (reference sequence). As DNA, the CDR3 is TGCAGTGCTAGGGGACTAGCGGGGGCACATACCTACAATGAGCAGTTCTTC. Translated, it gives CSARGLAGAHTYNEQFF.

The chain couples TRBV11-2 to TRBJ2-7; D is perhaps TRBD1 (6 bases). Germline assignment: CDR1 SGHAT and CDR2 FQNNGV. The CDR3 is 14 amino acids. Trimming shortened V by 6 bases and J by 3 bases, and 15 bases separated the two germline ends. CDR3 loop: CASRSNSRGYEQYF. The CDR3 DNA sequence: TGTGCCAGCAGATCGAACTCCAGGGGCTACGAGCAGTACTTC.

In this sample, this clonotype turned up many times. This chain uses TRBV28 with TRBJ1-5; D gene uncertain. The V end was cut by 5 bases, the J end by 0 bases, with 5 bases between. This CDR3 has 13 amino acids. CDR1 and CDR2 from the germline V gene are MDHEN and SYDVKM. The CDR3 DNA follows: TGTGCCAGCAGTGAATATAGCAATCAGCCCCAGCATTTT. Translation: CASSEYSNQPQHF.

This clonotype was observed a handful of times. The CDR3 DNA reads as TGTGCCAGCAGTTACCTATTGGCAGCGGGGGTGATATACGAGCAGTACTTC. Its translation: CASSYLLAAGVIYEQYF. The chain employs TRBV6-2 or TRBV6-3 and TRBJ2-7, with 8 bases aligning to TRBD2. Germline values: CDR1 MNHEY, CDR2 SVGEGT. The trim removed 2 bases at V and 4 bases at J, leaving 13 bases unmatched. This CDR3 has 17 residues.

The chain combines TRBV7-3 with TRBJ1-3, with D possibly TRBD1 on 5 matching bases. The CDR3 consists of 12 residues. Germline lookup yields CDR1 SGHTA and CDR2 FQGTGA. V was cut by 5 bases and J by 3 bases, with 5 bases left in between. The CDR3 region is CASSRGGNTIYF. For the CDR3, the DNA is TGTGCCAGCAGCAGGGGTGGAAACACCATATATTTT.

The chain couples TRBV5-8 to TRBJ2-4; the match to TRBD2 covers 10 bases. The CDR3 sequence is 14 residues long. CDR1 and CDR2 from the germline V gene are SGHTS and YDEGEE. J gave up 5 bases and V 4 bases, and 3 bases lay outside the gene matches. The CDR3 loop is CASSPLAGENIQYF. The CDR3 DNA reads TGTGCCAGCAGCCCCCTAGCGGGAGAAAACATTCAGTACTTC.

V is TRBV7-6 and J is TRBJ2-5; TRBD1 aligns across 7 bases. V was clipped by 5 bases and J by 5 bases; unmatched bases: 11. This CDR3 comprises 15 residues. In germline, CDR1 is SGHVS, CDR2 FNYEAQ. The CDR3 bases are TGTGCCAGCAGCCCCCGGGACAGTCAAAGGGAGACCCAGTACTTC. Its translation is CASSPRDSQRETQYF.

The chain recombines TRBV7-6 with TRBJ2-7, with D possibly matching TRBD1 (6 bases). From germline, CDR1 is SGHVS and CDR2 FNYEAQ. V lost 3 bases, J lost 3 bases, and 9 bases lay in between. This CDR3 comprises 13 residues. The DNA for the CDR3 is TGTGCCAGCAGCTTGCGACAGGACTACGAGCAGTACTTC. Translated, it gives CASSLRQDYEQYF.

This clonotype was observed a handful of times. The chain links TRBV27 to TRBJ1-5; TRBD1 aligns across 9 bases. The CDR3 loop spans 16 amino acids. Germline V gives CDR1 MNHEY, CDR2 SMNVEV (reference sequence). Trimming removed 6 bases from V and 5 bases from J; junction bases left unmatched: 11. CDR3 protein: CASSPTFDRGYQPQHF. As DNA, the CDR3 is TGTGCCAGCAGCCCTACTTTCGACAGGGGGTATCAGCCCCAGCATTTT.

The sample holds a few counts of this clonotype. The chain combines TRBV19 with TRBJ1-5; D ambiguous. CDR1 is LNHDA and CDR2 is SQIVND in the germline V gene (reference sequence). The CDR3 totals 14 residues. V lost 3 bases, J lost 1 base, and 7 bases lay in between. The CDR3 sequence: CASSILGSNQPQHF. CDR3 nucleotides: TGTGCCAGTAGTATTCTGGGGAGCAATCAGCCCCAGCATTTT.

This clonotype was recorded at least ten times. The V call is TRBV7-9, the J call TRBJ1-2; a weak D match, TRBD1 (5 bases). V was clipped by 7 bases and J by 6 bases, with 15 bases between them. The CDR3 extends over 13 amino acids. Germline V gene lookup returns CDR1 SEHNR and CDR2 FQNEAQ (reference sequence). CDR3 DNA: TGTGCCAGCAAAATCGGGACGGACCATGGCTACACCTTC. This sequence encodes CASKIGTDHGYTF.

The CDR3 here is CASSLAEWNTEAFF. In DNA form, the CDR3 reads TGTGCCAGCAGTTTAGCGGAATGGAACACTGAAGCTTTCTTT. The rearrangement links TRBV12-3 or TRBV12-4 to TRBJ1-1, with no clear D. This CDR3 is 14 amino acids long. Trimming removed 0 bases at V and 1 base at J, with 6 bases between.